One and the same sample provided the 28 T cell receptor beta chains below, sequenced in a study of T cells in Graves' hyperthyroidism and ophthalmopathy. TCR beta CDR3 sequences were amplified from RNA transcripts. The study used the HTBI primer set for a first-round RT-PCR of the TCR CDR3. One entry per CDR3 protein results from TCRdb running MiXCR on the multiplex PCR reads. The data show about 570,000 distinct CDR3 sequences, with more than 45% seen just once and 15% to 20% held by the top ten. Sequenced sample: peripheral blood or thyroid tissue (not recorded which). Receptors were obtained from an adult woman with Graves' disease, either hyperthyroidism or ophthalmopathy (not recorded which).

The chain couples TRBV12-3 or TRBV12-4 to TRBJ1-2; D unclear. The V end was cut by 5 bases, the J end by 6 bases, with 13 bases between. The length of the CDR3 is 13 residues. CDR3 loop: CASSDRVGNGYTF. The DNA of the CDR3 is TGTGCCAGCAGTGACCGTGTTGGGAATGGCTACACCTTC.

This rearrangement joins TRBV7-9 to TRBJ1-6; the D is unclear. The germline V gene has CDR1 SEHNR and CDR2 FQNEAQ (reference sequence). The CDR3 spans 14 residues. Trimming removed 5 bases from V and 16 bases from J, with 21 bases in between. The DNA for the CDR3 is TGTGCCAGCAGCCCGGGAGACGCTGTTGGAAGTCTCCACTTT. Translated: CASSPGDAVGSLHF.

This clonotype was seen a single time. The CDR3 sequence: CSARFGQGSSLNEKLFF. The CDR3 DNA reads as TGCAGTGCTAGATTCGGACAGGGGTCTTCACTTAATGAAAAACTGTTTTTT. The gene calls are TRBV20-1 and TRBJ1-4, with 9 bases fitting TRBD1. Germline V gene data show CDR1 as DFQATT and CDR2 as SNEGSKA (reference sequence). The trim removed 2 bases at V and 4 bases at J, leaving 11 bases unmatched. CDR3 length equals 17 residues.

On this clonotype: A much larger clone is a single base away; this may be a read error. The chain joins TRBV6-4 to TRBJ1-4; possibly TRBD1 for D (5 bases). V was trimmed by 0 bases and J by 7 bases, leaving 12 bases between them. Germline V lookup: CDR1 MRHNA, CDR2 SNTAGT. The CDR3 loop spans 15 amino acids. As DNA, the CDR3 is TGTGCCAGCAGTGACTCGAGGGACCTGGTTGAAAAACTGTTTTTT. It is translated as CASSDSRDLVEKLFF.

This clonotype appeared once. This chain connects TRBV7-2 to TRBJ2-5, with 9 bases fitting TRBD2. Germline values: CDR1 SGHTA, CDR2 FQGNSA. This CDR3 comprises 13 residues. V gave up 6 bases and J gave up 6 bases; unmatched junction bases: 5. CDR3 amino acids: CASSPSGEKTQYF. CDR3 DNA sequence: TGTGCCAGCAGTCCTAGCGGGGAAAAGACCCAGTACTTC.

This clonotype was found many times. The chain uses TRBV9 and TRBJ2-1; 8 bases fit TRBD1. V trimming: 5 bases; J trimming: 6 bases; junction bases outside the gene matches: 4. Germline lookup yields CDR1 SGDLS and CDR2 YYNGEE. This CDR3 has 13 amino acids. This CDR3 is CASRSTGGNEQFF. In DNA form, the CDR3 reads TGTGCCAGCAGATCAACAGGGGGCAATGAGCAGTTCTTC.

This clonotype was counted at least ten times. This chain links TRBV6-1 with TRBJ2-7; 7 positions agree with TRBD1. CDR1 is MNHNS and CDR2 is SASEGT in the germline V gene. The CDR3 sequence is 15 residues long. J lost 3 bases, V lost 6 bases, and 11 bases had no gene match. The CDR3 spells CASRRKGQNHYEQYF. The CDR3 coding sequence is TGTGCCAGCAGAAGAAAGGGACAGAACCACTACGAGCAGTACTTC.

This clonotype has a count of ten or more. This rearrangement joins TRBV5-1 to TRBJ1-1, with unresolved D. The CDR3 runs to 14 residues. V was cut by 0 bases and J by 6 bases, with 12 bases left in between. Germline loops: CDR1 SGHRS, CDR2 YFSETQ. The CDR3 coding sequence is TGCGCCAGCAGCTTGGCGGCGGCAACTCCTGAAGCTTTCTTT. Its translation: CASSLAAATPEAFF.

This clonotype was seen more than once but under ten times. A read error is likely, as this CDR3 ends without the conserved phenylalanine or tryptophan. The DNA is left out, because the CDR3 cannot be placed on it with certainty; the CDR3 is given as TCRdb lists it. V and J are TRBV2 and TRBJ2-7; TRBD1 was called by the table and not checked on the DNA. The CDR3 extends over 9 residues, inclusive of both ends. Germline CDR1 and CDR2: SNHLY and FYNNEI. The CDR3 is CASSEGARQ.

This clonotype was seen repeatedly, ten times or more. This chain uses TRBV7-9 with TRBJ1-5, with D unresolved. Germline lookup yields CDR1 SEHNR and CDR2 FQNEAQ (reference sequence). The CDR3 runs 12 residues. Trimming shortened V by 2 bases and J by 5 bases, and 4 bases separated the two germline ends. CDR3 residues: CASSLYYQPQHF. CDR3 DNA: TGTGCCAGCAGCTTATATTATCAGCCCCAGCATTTT.

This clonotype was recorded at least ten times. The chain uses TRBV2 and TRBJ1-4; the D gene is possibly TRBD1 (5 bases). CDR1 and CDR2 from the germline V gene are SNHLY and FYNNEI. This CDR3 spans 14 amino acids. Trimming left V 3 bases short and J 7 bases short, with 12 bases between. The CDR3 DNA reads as TGTGCCAGCAGTGATTCGGGGGAACGTGAAAAACTGTTTTTT. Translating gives CASSDSGEREKLFF. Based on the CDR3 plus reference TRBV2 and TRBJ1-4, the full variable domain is EPEVTQTPSHQVTQMGQEVILRCVPISNHLYFYWYRQILGQKVEFLVSFYNNEISEKSEIFDDQFSVERPDGSNFTLKIRSTKLEDSAMYFCASSDSGEREKLFFGSGTQLSVL.

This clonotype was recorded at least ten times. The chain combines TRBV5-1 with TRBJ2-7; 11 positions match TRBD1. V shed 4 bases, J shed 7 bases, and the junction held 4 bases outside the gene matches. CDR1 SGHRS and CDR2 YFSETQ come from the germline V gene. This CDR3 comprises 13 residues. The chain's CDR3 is CASSGQGAGEQYF. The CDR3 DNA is TGCGCCAGCAGCGGACAGGGGGCGGGGGAGCAGTACTTC.

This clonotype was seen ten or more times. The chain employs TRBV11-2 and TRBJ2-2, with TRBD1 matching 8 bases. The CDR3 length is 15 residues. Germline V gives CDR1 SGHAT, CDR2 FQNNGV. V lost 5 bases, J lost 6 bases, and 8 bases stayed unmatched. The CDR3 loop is CASSLLTGDAGELFF. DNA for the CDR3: TGTGCCAGCAGCCTATTGACAGGGGATGCCGGGGAGCTGTTTTTT.

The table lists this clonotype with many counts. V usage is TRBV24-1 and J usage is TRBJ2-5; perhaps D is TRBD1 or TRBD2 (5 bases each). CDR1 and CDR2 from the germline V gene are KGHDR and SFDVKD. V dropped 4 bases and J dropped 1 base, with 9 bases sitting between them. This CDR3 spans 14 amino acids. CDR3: CATSDSGTQETQYF. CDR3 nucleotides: TGTGCCACCAGTGACTCCGGGACCCAAGAGACCCAGTACTTC.

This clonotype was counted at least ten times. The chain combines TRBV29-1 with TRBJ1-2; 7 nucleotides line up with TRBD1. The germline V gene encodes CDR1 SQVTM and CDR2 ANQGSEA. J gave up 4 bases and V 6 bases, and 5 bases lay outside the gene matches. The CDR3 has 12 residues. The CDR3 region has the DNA TGCAGCGTCGCGACAGGGTTCTATGGCTACACCTTC. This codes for CSVATGFYGYTF.

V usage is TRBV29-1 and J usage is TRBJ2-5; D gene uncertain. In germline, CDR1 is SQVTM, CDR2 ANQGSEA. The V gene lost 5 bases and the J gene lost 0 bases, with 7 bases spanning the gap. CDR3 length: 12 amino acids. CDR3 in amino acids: CSVSKNQETQYF. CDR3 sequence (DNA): TGCAGCGTTTCGAAGAACCAAGAGACCCAGTACTTC.

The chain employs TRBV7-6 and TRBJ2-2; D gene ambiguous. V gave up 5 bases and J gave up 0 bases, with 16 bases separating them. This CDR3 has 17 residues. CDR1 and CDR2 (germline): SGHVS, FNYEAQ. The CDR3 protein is CASSVVPRAANTGELFF. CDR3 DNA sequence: TGTGCCAGCAGCGTAGTCCCTAGGGCTGCGAACACCGGGGAGCTGTTTTTT.

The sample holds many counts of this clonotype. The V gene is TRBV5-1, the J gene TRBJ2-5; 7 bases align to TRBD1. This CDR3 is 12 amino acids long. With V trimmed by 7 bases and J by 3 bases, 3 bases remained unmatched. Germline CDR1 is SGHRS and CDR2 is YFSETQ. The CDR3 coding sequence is TGCGCCAGCCGGGACAGAGAAGAGACCCAGTACTTC. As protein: CASRDREETQYF. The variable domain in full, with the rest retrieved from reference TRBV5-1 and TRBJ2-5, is KAGVTQTPRYLIKTRGQQVTLSCSPISGHRSVSWYQQTPGQGLQFLFEYFSETQRNKGNFPGRFSGRQFSNSRSEMNVSTLELGDSALYLCASRDREETQYFGPGTRLLVL.

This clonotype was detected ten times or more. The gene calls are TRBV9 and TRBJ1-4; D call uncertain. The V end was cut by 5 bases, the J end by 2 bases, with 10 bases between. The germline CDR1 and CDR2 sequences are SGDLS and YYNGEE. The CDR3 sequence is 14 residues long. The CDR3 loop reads CASSTGITNEKLFF. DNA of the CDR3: TGTGCCAGCAGTACCGGGATCACTAATGAAAAACTGTTTTTT.

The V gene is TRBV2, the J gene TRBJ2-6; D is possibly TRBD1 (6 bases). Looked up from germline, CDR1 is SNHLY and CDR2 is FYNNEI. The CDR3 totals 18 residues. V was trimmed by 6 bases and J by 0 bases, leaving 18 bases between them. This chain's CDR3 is CASSQGWALPSGANVLTF. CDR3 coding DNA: TGTGCCAGCAGCCAGGGGTGGGCCCTCCCCTCTGGGGCCAACGTCCTGACTTTC.

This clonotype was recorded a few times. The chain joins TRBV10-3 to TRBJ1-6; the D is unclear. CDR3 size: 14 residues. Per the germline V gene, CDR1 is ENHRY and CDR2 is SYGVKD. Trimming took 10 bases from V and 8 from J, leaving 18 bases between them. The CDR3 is CASTHRPEDSPLHF. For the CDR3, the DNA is TGTGCCAGCACTCACAGACCCGAGGATTCACCCCTCCACTTT.

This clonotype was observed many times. CDR3 sequence reads: CASSLGVGWNQPQHF. The CDR3 coding sequence is TGTGCCAGCAGCTTAGGGGTGGGGTGGAATCAGCCCCAGCATTTT. This rearrangement joins TRBV7-2 to TRBJ1-5; D uncertain. This CDR3 has 15 residues. Germline loops: CDR1 SGHTA, CDR2 FQGNSA. V dropped 1 base and J dropped 4 bases, with 11 bases sitting between them.

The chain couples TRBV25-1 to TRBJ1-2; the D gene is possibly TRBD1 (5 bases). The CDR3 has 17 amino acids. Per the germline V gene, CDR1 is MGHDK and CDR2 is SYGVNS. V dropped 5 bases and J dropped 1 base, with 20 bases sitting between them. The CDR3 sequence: CASSLEGRRGGNYGYTF. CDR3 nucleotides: TGTGCCAGCAGTTTGGAGGGCAGGCGGGGGGGTAACTATGGCTACACCTTC.

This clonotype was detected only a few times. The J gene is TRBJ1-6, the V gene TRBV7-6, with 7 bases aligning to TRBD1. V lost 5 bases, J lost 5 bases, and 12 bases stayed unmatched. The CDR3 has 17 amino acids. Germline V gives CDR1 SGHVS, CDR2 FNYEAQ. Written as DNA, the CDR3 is TGTGCCAGCAGCCAAGACAGGGACCCTAGACATAATTCACCCCTCCACTTT. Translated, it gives CASSQDRDPRHNSPLHF.

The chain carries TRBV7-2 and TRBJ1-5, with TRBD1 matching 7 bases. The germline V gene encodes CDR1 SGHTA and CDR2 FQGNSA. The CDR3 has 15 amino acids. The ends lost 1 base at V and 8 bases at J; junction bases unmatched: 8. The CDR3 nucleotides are TGTGCCAGCAGCTTAGGGTTGCAGGGGGATGAGCCCCAGCATTTT. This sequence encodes CASSLGLQGDEPQHF.

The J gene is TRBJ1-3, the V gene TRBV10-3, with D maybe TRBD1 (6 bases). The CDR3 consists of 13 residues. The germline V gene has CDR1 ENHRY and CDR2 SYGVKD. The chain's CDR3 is CADDRSSGNTIYF. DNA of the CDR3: TGTGCTGATGACAGGTCATCAGGAAACACCATATATTTT.

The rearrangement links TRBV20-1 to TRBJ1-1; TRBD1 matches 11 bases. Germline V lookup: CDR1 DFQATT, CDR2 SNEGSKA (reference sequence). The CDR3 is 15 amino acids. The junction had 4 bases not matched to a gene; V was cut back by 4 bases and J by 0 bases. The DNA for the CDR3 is TGCAGTGCTAAAAGGACAGGGGGCATGAACACTGAAGCTTTCTTT. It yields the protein CSAKRTGGMNTEAFF.

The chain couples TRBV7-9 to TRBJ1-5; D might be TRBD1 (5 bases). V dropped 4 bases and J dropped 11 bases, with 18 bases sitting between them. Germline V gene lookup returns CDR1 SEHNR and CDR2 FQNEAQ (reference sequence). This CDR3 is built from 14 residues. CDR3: CASSWTPDQETQHF. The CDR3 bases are TGTGCCAGCAGCTGGACACCCGACCAAGAGACCCAGCATTTT.